This T cell receptor beta chain was recorded in a study of regulatory T cells in long-lasting Graves disease. Overall study results and limits: Rather than thyroid tissue, only peripheral blood underwent study. The number of shared public clonotypes was higher in persistent patients (fewer than 3,000) than new patients (more than 850).

Building of the TCR beta libraries involved iRepertoire HTBI primers and Arm-PCR of CDR3 regions. Each CDR3 protein is one row after TCRdb ran MiXCR on the multiplex PCR reads. The sample shows around 480,000 distinct CDR3 sequences, around 16% of them seen only once. V gave up 2 bases and J gave up 2 bases, with 8 bases separating them. The CDR3 has 14 residues. The germline V gene has CDR1 KGHSH and CDR2 LQKENI. Noted time point: newly diagnosed GD, antithyroid drugs for less than 3 months. Making the TCR library involved RNA that had been extracted from PBMCs. An endocrinology department in Xi'an, China, recruited the patients. This clonotype occurred many times. Its antigen remains unknown. Separately, the same data were catalogued under a study of T cells in Graves' hyperthyroidism and ophthalmopathy. This second study notes: With the HTBI primer set, the TCR CDR3 went through a first round of RT-PCR.

This sequence was found in a woman aged 40-60 years with Graves disease. The chain uses TRBV18 and TRBJ2-3; D unresolved. The starting material was peripheral blood mononuclear cells (PBMCs), obtained at new diagnosis, from a patient treated with antithyroid drugs. For the CDR3, the DNA is TGTGCCAGCTCACCAAGGGCAGACACAGATACGCAGTATTTT. Protein: CASSPRADTDTQYF. The full variable domain, rest sourced from reference TRBV18 and TRBJ2-3, is NAGVMQNPRHLVRRRGQEARLRCSPMKGHSHVYWYRQLPEEGLKFMVYLQKENIIDESGMPKERFSAEFPKEGPSILRIQQVVRGDSAAYFCASSPRADTDTQYFGPGTRLTVL.